This passage covers 27 T cell receptor beta chains from one sample sequenced in a study of cytomegalovirus exposure and HLA in healthy donors (dated by TCRdb to about 2017). The receptor library was made with the immunoSEQ multiplex PCR assay. A mixture of 60 forward primers for TCR Vbeta segments and 13 reverse primers for TCR Jbeta segments was used in the multiplex PCR. Drawn from immuneACCESS, this table holds only the in-frame rearrangements with V and J called that TCRdb kept. Clones are partly lost; checked studies trace under half to an unresolved V gene and leave the rest unexplained. The sample table on file contains tens of thousands of clones. The top ten clones comprise about 10% of the sample. Sequenced: PBMCs. Receptors originate from a man aged 50-60 years in good health and CMV-seropositive.

The rearrangement joins TRBV9 to TRBJ2-5, with TRBD1 matching over 7 bases. Germline V gene lookup returns CDR1 SGDLS and CDR2 YYNGEE. Trimming took 3 bases from V and 3 from J; bases not matched to a gene: 5. This CDR3 spans 14 amino acids. In DNA, the CDR3 is TGTGCCAGCAGCGCCTCCGGGACAGAAGAGACCCAGTACTTC. This sequence encodes CASSASGTEETQYF.

In regard to this clone: Relative to the germline gene, one junction end is altered; a read error may explain this. The chain uses TRBV4-3 and TRBJ1-6; possibly TRBD1 for D (6 bases). Germline CDR1 and CDR2: LGHNA and YSLEER. This CDR3 has 15 amino acids. DNA for the CDR3: TGCGCCAGCAGCCCCCCCCCAGGGGCCAATTCACACCTCCACTTT. Its protein is CASSPPPGANSHLHF.

The chain couples TRBV7-9 to TRBJ1-1; D call uncertain. Trimming left V 0 bases short and J 4 bases short, with 9 bases between. CDR3 size: 14 residues. From germline, CDR1 is SEHNR and CDR2 FQNEAQ (reference sequence). The CDR3 loop is CASSLASVFTEAFF. DNA for the CDR3: TGTGCCAGCAGCTTAGCCTCCGTCTTCACTGAAGCTTTCTTT.

The rearrangement links TRBV5-1 to TRBJ2-3; 14 bases line up with TRBD2. Germline-derived CDR1 and CDR2 are SGHRS and YFSETQ. This CDR3 has 16 amino acids. The V gene end was trimmed by 7 bases and the J gene end by 6 bases; junction bases not matched to a gene: 10. This CDR3 reads CASVLGLAGGIDTQYF. The CDR3 DNA reads as TGCGCCAGCGTCCTCGGACTAGCGGGAGGCATTGATACGCAGTATTTT.

The chain uses TRBV6-6 and TRBJ1-6; the D is unclear. The germline V gene encodes CDR1 MNHNY and CDR2 SVGAGI (reference sequence). The CDR3 spans 15 residues. The germline V and J ends were trimmed by 0 bases and 5 bases, with 8 bases remaining between them. CDR3 coding DNA: TGTGCCAGCAGTTACTCGAGCCCCGATAATTCACCCCTCCACTTT. Its translation: CASSYSSPDNSPLHF.

V and J are TRBV6-5 and TRBJ2-1, with TRBD2 matching 12 bases. Germline-derived CDR1 and CDR2 are MNHEY and SVGAGI. CDR3 length: 15 amino acids. V was pared by 0 bases and J by 8 bases, with 2 bases of the junction left unmatched. The CDR3: CASSYSLAGGYEQFF. The CDR3 region has the DNA TGTGCCAGCAGTTACTCGCTAGCGGGGGGGTATGAGCAGTTCTTC.

The rearrangement links TRBV9 to TRBJ2-3; D is unclear. The length of the CDR3 is 15 residues. Deletions cut 0 bases from V and 2 bases from J, with 10 bases between. Germline assignment: CDR1 SGDLS and CDR2 YYNGEE. CDR3 protein: CASSVEVRYTDTQYF. CDR3 nucleotide sequence: TGTGCCAGCAGCGTAGAGGTCAGGTACACAGATACGCAGTATTTT.

The V and J genes are TRBV5-5 and TRBJ1-5, with 9 bases identical to TRBD1. The V gene end was trimmed by 3 bases and the J gene end by 6 bases; junction bases not matched to a gene: 4. CDR3 length: 14 amino acids. Germline V gene lookup returns CDR1 SGHKS and CDR2 YYEKEE (reference sequence). Written as DNA, the CDR3 is TGTGCCAGCAGCTATAGGACAGGGGTTCAGCCCCAGCATTTT. This gives the protein CASSYRTGVQPQHF.

V and J are TRBV28 and TRBJ2-7; D is uncertain. CDR3 length equals 12 residues. The V and J ends lost 9 bases and 2 bases respectively, with 11 bases between them. CDR1 is MDHEN, CDR2 SYDVKM, per germline. The CDR3 nucleotides are TGTGCCAGTCGGAGTACCACCTACGAGCAGTACTTC. This translates into CASRSTTYEQYF.

This sequence joins TRBV19 and TRBJ2-6, with 8 bases aligning to TRBD1. In germline, CDR1 is LNHDA, CDR2 SQIVND (reference sequence). The CDR3 has 15 amino acids. The V gene end was trimmed by 5 bases and the J gene end by 2 bases; junction bases not matched to a gene: 2. The CDR3 DNA reads TGTGCCAGTAGTCGACAGGGGACTGGGGCCAACGTCCTGACTTTC. It codes for CASSRQGTGANVLTF. Complete variable domain (other parts from reference TRBV19 and TRBJ2-6): DGGITQSPKYLFRKEGQNVTLSCEQNLNHDAMYWYRQDPGQGLRLIYYSQIVNDFQKGDIAEGYSVSREKKESFPLTVTSAQKNPTAFYLCASSRQGTGANVLTFGAGSRLTVL.

This chain links TRBV4-3 with TRBJ1-1, with unresolved D. CDR3 length: 13 amino acids. Germline CDR1 and CDR2: LGHNA and YSLEER. The germline V and J ends were trimmed by 1 base and 4 bases, with 7 bases remaining between them. This chain's CDR3 is CASSQVSVTEAFF. CDR3 sequence (DNA): TGCGCCAGCAGCCAAGTTTCCGTCACTGAAGCTTTCTTT.

The chain carries TRBV9 and TRBJ2-5, with D uncertain. The DNA matches TRBJ2-7 better at its end, which makes the J call doubtful. The germline V gene encodes CDR1 SGDLS and CDR2 YYNGEE. The CDR3 length is 11 residues. The chain's CDR3 is CASSVGYEQYF. The CDR3 DNA reads as TGTGCCAGCAGCGTAGGCTACGAGCAGTACTTC.

J is TRBJ2-5 and V is TRBV18; 12 bases map to TRBD1. Germline V CDR1 and CDR2: KGHSH, LQKENI. The CDR3 totals 16 residues. Trimming removed 6 bases from V and 5 bases from J; junction bases left unmatched: 10. This chain's CDR3 is CASSPLGTGGEETQYF. CDR3 nucleotide sequence: TGTGCCAGCTCCCCCCTAGGGACAGGGGGCGAGGAGACCCAGTACTTC.

To note about this clone: An end of the junction differs from the germline gene, which may be a read error. V usage is TRBV5-1 and J usage is TRBJ2-5; D gene ambiguous. Per germline, CDR1 SGHRS and CDR2 YFSETQ. The CDR3 covers 14 residues. The CDR3 nucleotides are TGCGCCAGCAGCTTGGAACTGAACCAAGAGAACCAGTACTTC. The encoded protein is CASSLELNQENQYF.

Written as DNA, the CDR3 is TGCGCCAGCAGCTCCGGGGGACGAAGGACAGATACGCAGTATTTT. Translation: CASSSGGRRTDTQYF. The genes are TRBV5-1 and TRBJ2-3; tentatively, D is TRBD2 (6 bases). This CDR3 has 15 residues. V gave up 3 bases and J gave up 3 bases, with 14 bases separating them. Germline V lookup: CDR1 SGHRS, CDR2 YFSETQ. Supplemented by reference TRBV5-1 and TRBJ2-3, the full variable domain reads KAGVTQTPRYLIKTRGQQVTLSCSPISGHRSVSWYQQTPGQGLQFLFEYFSETQRNKGNFPGRFSGRQFSNSRSEMNVSTLELGDSALYLCASSSGGRRTDTQYFGPGTRLTVL.

CDR3 in DNA: TGTGCCAGCGAGGGGGCTCCCACCTACGAGCAGTACTTC. This sequence encodes CASEGAPTYEQYF. V usage is TRBV6-1 and J usage is TRBJ2-7, with TRBD1 matching over 7 bases. CDR1 MNHNS and CDR2 SASEGT come from the germline V gene. Trimming cost V 8 bases and J 2 bases; bases outside gene matches: 6. The CDR3 extends over 13 amino acids.

The chain has TRBV5-4 and TRBJ1-2, with D perhaps matching TRBD1 (6 bases). Germline CDR1 reads SGHNT; CDR2 reads YYREEE (reference sequence). The length of the CDR3 is 16 residues. The germline V and J ends were trimmed by 3 bases and 7 bases, with 22 bases remaining between them. The CDR3 DNA reads as TGTGCCAGCAGCTCCGGACAGTTTCCCTCGGGGACTGGCTACACCTTC. It specifies CASSSGQFPSGTGYTF.

The rearrangement uses TRBV5-6 and TRBJ2-1; 10 nucleotides agree with TRBD2. CDR3 length: 16 residues. Unmatched junction bases numbered 7, after V lost 2 bases and J lost 5 bases. The germline V gene has CDR1 SGHDT and CDR2 YYEEEE. CDR3 protein: CASSLSTSGTDNEQFF. The CDR3 nucleotides read TGTGCCAGCAGCTTAAGTACTAGCGGGACCGACAATGAGCAGTTCTTC.

V usage is TRBV11-2 and J usage is TRBJ2-1; a weak D match, TRBD2 (5 bases). Germline V lookup: CDR1 SGHAT, CDR2 FQNNGV. Trimming stripped 0 bases from V and 7 bases from J, with 7 bases between. The CDR3 loop spans 13 amino acids. CDR3 in DNA: TGTGCCAGCAGCTTAGAGGACTGGAATGAGCAGTTCTTC. This sequence encodes CASSLEDWNEQFF.

The J gene is TRBJ2-5, the V gene TRBV25-1, with 8 bases matching TRBD1. The V gene's germline CDR1 is MGHDK and CDR2 SYGVNS. V trimming: 6 bases; J trimming: 5 bases; junction bases outside the gene matches: 11. The CDR3 sequence is 15 residues long. CDR3 in DNA: TGTGCCAGCAGCCCTACAGGGGGTCGGCGGGAGACCCAGTACTTC. Translated: CASSPTGGRRETQYF.

The V gene is TRBV4-2, the J gene TRBJ1-5; TRBD1 matches 9 bases. V gave up 2 bases and J gave up 2 bases; unmatched junction bases: 7. Germline V gives CDR1 LGHNA, CDR2 YNFKEQ. The CDR3 is 17 residues long. This chain's CDR3 is CASSQQDRGEGNQPQHF. The CDR3 coding sequence is TGTGCCAGCAGCCAACAAGACAGGGGGGAGGGCAATCAGCCCCAGCATTTT.

The rearrangement joins TRBV5-4 to TRBJ2-6, with D tentatively TRBD1 (5 bases). The CDR3 has 17 residues. The germline gives CDR1 SGHNT, CDR2 YYREEE (reference sequence). V lost 0 bases and J 2 bases, leaving 12 bases between the germline ends. CDR3 region: CASSLGQGSTGANVLTF. The DNA for the CDR3 is TGTGCCAGCAGCTTGGGCCAGGGTAGTACTGGGGCCAACGTCCTGACTTTC.

The rearrangement uses TRBV6-1 and TRBJ2-5, with TRBD1 matching over 9 bases. Trimming at V came to 0 bases and at J to 4 bases, leaving 6 bases not matched to a gene. The CDR3 is made up of 16 amino acids. Per the germline V gene, CDR1 is MNHNS and CDR2 is SASEGT. The chain's CDR3 is CASSEATGGWSETQYF. Written as DNA, the CDR3 is TGTGCCAGCAGTGAAGCGACAGGGGGATGGTCAGAGACCCAGTACTTC.

V usage is TRBV5-1 and J usage is TRBJ2-7; 9 bases are shared with TRBD1. The CDR3 totals 15 residues. The germline V gene encodes CDR1 SGHRS and CDR2 YFSETQ. J lost 1 base, V lost 4 bases, and 6 bases had no gene match. Here the CDR3 DNA reads TGCGCCAGCAGCCGAACCGGGACAGGGTCCTACGAGCAGTACTTC. Its protein is CASSRTGTGSYEQYF.

This rearrangement joins TRBV18 to TRBJ2-1; 8 bases match TRBD1. The germline V gene encodes CDR1 KGHSH and CDR2 LQKENI. Trimming took 5 bases from V and 4 from J; bases not matched to a gene: 7. The CDR3 runs 15 residues. The CDR3 DNA reads as TGTGCCAGCTCATCAGACAGGGGATCGTACAATGAGCAGTTCTTC. Its translation: CASSSDRGSYNEQFF.

CDR3 DNA sequence: TGTGCCAGCAGCCAAGAAGCGGGAGGGGCGGTAGATACGCAGTATTTT. The encoded protein is CASSQEAGGAVDTQYF. This chain connects TRBV4-2 to TRBJ2-3; TRBD2 aligns across 10 bases. The V segment lost 0 bases and the J segment 5 bases; nucleotides outside the gene matches: 5. This CDR3 comprises 16 residues. From germline, CDR1 is LGHNA and CDR2 YNFKEQ.

CDR3 in amino acids: CASSLTRGNHGYTF. CDR3 sequence (DNA): TGTGCCAGCAGTTTAACCAGGGGGAATCATGGCTACACCTTC. The rearrangement uses TRBV27 and TRBJ1-2; 7 bases align to TRBD1. The J segment lost 6 bases and the V segment lost 2 bases, leaving 6 bases of the junction unmatched. Germline lookup yields CDR1 MNHEY and CDR2 SMNVEV (reference sequence). The CDR3 loop spans 14 amino acids.